This T cell receptor (beta chain) was sequenced during a study of CD8+CD57+ T cells in acquired aplastic anemia. Sequencing was done on patients that had shown CD8+CD57+ cell expansion by flow cytometry. Each of the patients presented with severe acquired aplastic anemia. Germline V gene sequence: CDR1 SGHTA, CDR2 FQGNSA. V was trimmed by 5 bases and J by 5 bases, leaving 19 bases between them. The CDR3 extends over 16 amino acids. The template for TCR beta VDJ and CDR3 sequence profiling was genomic DNA. TCRdb fed the reads into MiXCR, producing one record per CDR3 protein. The data hold around 430,000 distinct CDR3 sequences, with under 40% observed a single time.

The rearrangement uses TRBV7-2 and TRBJ2-1; D is uncertain. This clonotype was obtained from a human donor with aplastic anemia. Sequencing was done on a sample of sorted CD4+, CD8+, or CD8+CD57+ T cells (not recorded which) from PBMCs. The CDR3 nucleotides read TGTGCCAGCAGCCCCGACCTCCTCGACCGCGACAATGAGCAGTTCTTC. Protein product: CASSPDLLDRDNEQFF.